Given below is one T cell receptor beta chain in context. Its antigen is as yet unknown. The sample is drawn from a study of vaccination and CD4 T cells after COVID-19. Study at large: Comprising six males and four females, the convalescent participants counted two Hispanic individuals among them. Regarding the study as a whole: Researchers report that 304 of 307 vaccine-specific clones in convalescent patients proved spike mono-reactive.

CDR1 DFQATT and CDR2 SNEGSKA come from the germline V gene (reference sequence). The ends were cut back, 5 bases at V and 6 bases at J, with 11 bases in the middle. The CDR3 contains 12 residues. Sequenced with the Oncomine TCR Beta short-read assay was DNA taken from cultured CD4+ T cells. DNA came from CD4+ T cells after culture. Each CDR3 protein is one row after TCRdb ran MiXCR on the PCR reads. The repertoire includes over 11,000 distinct CDR3 sequences, around a third of them detected once, and 10% to 13% sits in the top ten. Noted treatment: roughly 10-day PBMC culture with coronavirus spike peptide pools or control peptides (ViraFEST assay). TCRs were sequenced by ViraFEST after antigen-specific T cells had been expanded with peptide pools.

Sequenced here: CD4+ T cells from blood, cultured in vitro, sampled after SARS-CoV-2 vaccination. The genes are TRBV20-1 and TRBJ2-1, with D unclear. The TCR comes from a human donor who had recovered from COVID-19. The CDR3 nucleotides are TGCAGTGCTGAGACGACCCGCAATGAGCAGTTCTTC. It yields the protein CSAETTRNEQFF.